Reported below is one T cell receptor (beta chain). This clonotype was observed a handful of times. Its binding antigen is unknown. Base qualities are not provided; no much larger clone lies one nucleotide away. This specimen comes from a study of T cells in Graves' hyperthyroidism and ophthalmopathy (dated by TCRdb to about 2019). Regarding the research as a whole: Peripheral blood samples were taken at initial diagnosis, before any treatment was given. The 95 to 100 discovery patients were randomly divided into training and test sets at a 7:3 ratio. Prospective prediction of ophthalmopathy was tested in an independent validation cohort of under 20 hyperthyroidism patients and 15 to 17 patients who later progressed to ophthalmopathy. According to the paper, TCR Vbeta CDR3 sequencing was carried out on 135 peripheral blood samples, which came from some 41 ophthalmopathy, 75 or so hyperthyroidism and roughly 17 progressor patients. The study also compared thyroid tissue and blood T-cell repertoires from 6 or 7 Graves' hyperthyroidism patients. After sampling, hyperthyroidism patients received methimazole starting at 30 mg daily, and ophthalmopathy patients received high-dose intravenous methylprednisolone. To identify TCR V-J signatures that set the groups apart, the researchers used a discovery cohort of about a hundred patients, made up of 40 to 45 with Graves' ophthalmopathy and some 60 with stable Graves' hyperthyroidism.

In the ophthalmopathy patients, disease was moderately to severely active, with a Clinical Activity Score of 3 or more, a NOSPECS grade of 4 or more, and a duration of less than 3 months. Any patient with an uncontrolled infection, another autoimmune disease, pregnancy or lactation was excluded. Diagnoses relied on clinical symptoms, serum thyroxine and TRAb, thyroid ultrasound and orbital computed tomography. PBMCs were isolated from about 9.2 ml of fresh peripheral blood by Ficoll-Paque density gradient centrifugation. Trizol reagent was used to extract total RNA, and RNA quality was then checked on an Agilent 2100 Bioanalyzer. Here is what the overall study found, with its caveats: Most expanded thyroid clonotypes (frequency above 0.001) were also detected in blood, a finding suggesting that blood repertoires may reflect thyroid immune responses. Sample size was not statistically predetermined, and investigators were not blinded to group allocation. In validation, progression to ophthalmopathy was predicted by the model with around 70% sensitivity and nearly 75% specificity, a median of approximately 6.5 months before onset. In cross-validation, a model built on a 13 V-J signature told ophthalmopathy apart from stable hyperthyroidism with approximately 90% sensitivity and 81% to 82% specificity, and in testing the same model reached 80%/75%.

V loses 3 bases at its end and J loses 5 bases; junction bases beyond the gene matches: 12. CDR1 is given as MGHDK and CDR2 as SYGVNS, both from the germline V gene. The CDR3 starts with the cysteine, ends with the phenylalanine, and has 17 residues. The sequence is cut down to CDR3 DNA, 51 bases in frame from base 1. The TCR beta CDR3 regions were amplified from RNA transcripts. The first round of RT-PCR for the TCR CDR3 was performed with the HTBI primer set and the Qiagen OneStep RT-PCR kit. Libraries were constructed in a second round of multiplex PCR, after which size selection and purification were performed. Libraries were sequenced paired-end with 100 bp reads on an Illumina HiSeq2000. The authors processed their data as follows. SOAPnuke was used to process the raw data, with reads discarded if the reads contained adapters or uncalled bases, had a mean Phred below 15, or lacked an exact constant-primer or identifier match. COPE v1.2.5 was used to merge high-quality paired reads, and clonotypes were defined as unique nucleotide sequences. Clonotypes were aligned to IMGT TRBV, TRBD and TRBJ reference segments using MiTCR v1.1. Only V-J combinations with frequency above 0.0001, covering about 99% of repertoires, were analysed. The TCS score was defined as F50 (clonal expansion) divided by E x V (chaos), with BLOSUM62-based TCRdist calculated between CDR3 peptides within each V-J. Welch's t-statistics and random forest reduced fewer than 600 V-J features to 13, which were used in a naive Bayes classifier (R e1071). TCRdb reran the public reads through fastp at Q25 and MiXCR, keeping productive beta chains. Here each entry gathers all rows of one CDR3 protein and keeps the most common genes and DNA. The V and J calls reflect TCRdb's pipeline rather than the authors' work. This sample lists 390,000 or so distinct CDR3 sequences; roughly 14% were detected once. The ten largest account for less than 15% of the sample.

This TCR was sampled from a man between 18 and 35 years old with Graves' ophthalmopathy. Recombination linked TRBV25-1 to TRBJ2-1; TRBD2 agrees with 8 junctional bases. Sequencing used blood. In nucleotides, the sequence is TGTGCCAGCAGTGATAGGGGACTAGTGTTTGGGCACAATGAGCAGTTCTTC. This gives the protein CASSDRGLVFGHNEQFF.